This TCR beta chain was obtained from a study of blood T cell repertoires in COVID-19. Study summary: The cDNA or gDNA used as material had been derived from T cells, B-cell-depleted T cells, or PBMCs.

CDR1 SNHLY and CDR2 FYNNEI come from the germline V gene. This CDR3 spans 14 amino acids. Trimming left V 4 bases short and J 2 bases short, with 11 bases between. As processed by the authors: Researchers report that nucleated cell counts were estimated from reference gene primer amplification. Some clones are missing from TCRdb's copy, which holds only in-frame ones; the method was immunoSEQ multiplex PCR. The D gene and trimming were derived from the DNA, and the V and J assignments and clone size from that table. The sample has approximately 280,000 clones; around nine tenths are singletons. J is TRBJ1-1 and V is TRBV2, with D perhaps TRBD1 (5 bases). This receptor was identified in a man between 40 and 49 years old with acute or convalescent COVID-19. Material: peripheral blood. The CDR3 DNA follows: TGTGCCAGCAGTGGGGGGGGTGGAAACACTGAAGCTTTCTTT. Amino acid sequence: CASSGGGGNTEAFF.